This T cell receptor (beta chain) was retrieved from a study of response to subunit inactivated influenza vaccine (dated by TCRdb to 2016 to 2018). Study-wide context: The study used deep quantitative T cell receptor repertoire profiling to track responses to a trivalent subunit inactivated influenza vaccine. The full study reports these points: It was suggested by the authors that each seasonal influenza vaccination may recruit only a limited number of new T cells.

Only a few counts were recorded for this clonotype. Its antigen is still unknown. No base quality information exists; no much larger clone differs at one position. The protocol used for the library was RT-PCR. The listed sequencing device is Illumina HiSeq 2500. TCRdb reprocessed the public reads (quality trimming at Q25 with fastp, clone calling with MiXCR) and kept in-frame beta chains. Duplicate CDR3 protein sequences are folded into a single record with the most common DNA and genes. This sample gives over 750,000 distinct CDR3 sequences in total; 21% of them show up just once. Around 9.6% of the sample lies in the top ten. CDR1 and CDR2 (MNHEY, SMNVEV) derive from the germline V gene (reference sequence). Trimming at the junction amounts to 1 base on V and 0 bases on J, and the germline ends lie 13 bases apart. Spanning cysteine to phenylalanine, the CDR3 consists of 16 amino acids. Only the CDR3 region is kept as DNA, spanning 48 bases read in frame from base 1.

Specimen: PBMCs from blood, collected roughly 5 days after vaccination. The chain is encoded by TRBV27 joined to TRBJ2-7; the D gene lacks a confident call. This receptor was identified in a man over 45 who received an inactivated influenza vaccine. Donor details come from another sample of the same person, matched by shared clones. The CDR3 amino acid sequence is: CASSLYPPPVSYEQYF. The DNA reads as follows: TGTGCCAGCAGTTTATATCCCCCTCCAGTCTCCTACGAGCAGTACTTC.